This T cell receptor (beta chain) was identified in a study of T cells in Graves' hyperthyroidism and ophthalmopathy. Patients between 18 and 65 years old had hyperthyroidism, newly diagnosed and lasting under 2 months. Not enrolled were patients with uncontrolled infection, other autoimmune disease, pregnancy or lactation. Template material for amplifying TCR beta CDR3 regions consisted of RNA transcripts. A set of HTBI primers served as the primers for a first-round RT-PCR of the TCR CDR3. From the multiplex PCR reads, TCRdb called clonotypes with MiXCR, one entry per CDR3 protein. The sample contains about 290,000 distinct CDR3 sequences, around 17% of which appear only once. This clonotype was detected a few times. V lost 6 bases and J lost 4, with 15 bases in between. The CDR3 consists of 14 residues.

Sequencing was performed on blood. This chain connects TRBV12-3 or TRBV12-4 to TRBJ2-5; possible D gene TRBD2, 7 bases. This sequence originates from a young man with Graves' hyperthyroidism. This chain's CDR3 is CASRVAGAGETQYF. For the CDR3, the DNA is TGTGCCAGCAGGGTGGCGGGGGCGGGAGAGACCCAGTACTTC.